The 13 T cell receptor beta chains reported below all come from one sample, sequenced in a study of blood T cell repertoires in COVID-19. Sequencing was performed with immunoSEQ multiplex PCR; in TCRdb, only in-frame clones are kept and a portion is missing. The sample yields about 260,000 clones, over 80% seen once. The specimen sequenced was peripheral blood. Receptor source: a woman in her sixties or seventies with COVID-19, enrolled during active disease.

The chain joins TRBV3-1 (or the pseudogene TRBV3-2) to TRBJ2-5, with 10 positions matching TRBD2. This CDR3 spans 13 amino acids. Germline values: CDR1 LGHDT, CDR2 YNNKEL (reference sequence). V lost 7 bases and J lost 5; bases outside the gene matches: 4. CDR3: CASTRTSGETQYF. CDR3 nucleotide sequence: TGTGCCAGCACCCGGACTAGCGGCGAGACCCAGTACTTC.

This clone has more than one count but fewer than ten. The rearrangement links TRBV9 to TRBJ1-2; D remains unclear. CDR1 and CDR2 from the germline V gene are SGDLS and YYNGEE. The V gene lost 5 bases and the J gene lost 7 bases, with 18 bases spanning the gap. The CDR3 has 14 amino acids. The CDR3 DNA follows: TGTGCCAGCAGTGCCACGGACTCCCGTCTTGGCTACACCTTC. Translated: CASSATDSRLGYTF.

J is TRBJ1-6 and V is TRBV30; 9 nucleotides agree with TRBD1. The CDR3 is 15 amino acids. Germline V gene data show CDR1 as GTSNPN and CDR2 as SVGIG (reference sequence). The ends lost 2 bases at V and 7 bases at J; junction bases unmatched: 6. The CDR3 nucleotides are TGTGCCTGGAGTCGCGACAGGGGGATCAATTCACCCCTCCACTTT. Protein: CAWSRDRGINSPLHF.

The chain has TRBV7-3 and TRBJ2-7; 9 bases are shared with TRBD1. The CDR3 consists of 15 residues. With V trimmed by 7 bases and J by 3 bases, 10 bases remained unmatched. Germline CDR1 is SGHTA and CDR2 is FQGTGA. Written as DNA, the CDR3 is TGTGCCAGCACCAAGCTGTGGGACAGGGACTACGAGCAGTACTTC. Its translation is CASTKLWDRDYEQYF.

The chain couples TRBV5-1 to TRBJ1-2; a weak D match, TRBD1 (6 bases). Trimming stripped 5 bases from V and 4 bases from J, with 21 bases between. This CDR3 has 16 amino acids. Germline V gene sequence: CDR1 SGHRS, CDR2 YFSETQ. CDR3 sequence reads: CASRAVTGTIVYGYTF. CDR3 DNA sequence: TGCGCCAGCAGGGCCGTAACAGGGACTATTGTCTATGGCTACACCTTC.

This chain connects TRBV5-4 to TRBJ2-2; 7 nucleotides line up with TRBD1. V shed 3 bases and J 6 bases; nucleotides not matched to a gene: 8. CDR3 length: 15 amino acids. The germline gives CDR1 SGHNT, CDR2 YYREEE (reference sequence). The CDR3 protein is CASSSQTGLAGELFF. CDR3 DNA: TGTGCCAGCAGCTCGCAGACAGGGCTGGCCGGGGAGCTGTTTTTT. Looking up the rest from reference TRBV5-4 and TRBJ2-2 gives the full variable domain: ETGVTQSPTHLIKTRGQQVTLRCSSQSGHNTVSWYQQALGQGPQFIFQYYREEENGRGNFPPRFSGLQFPNYSSELNVNALELDDSALYLCASSSQTGLAGELFFGEGSRLTVL.

V usage is TRBV19 and J usage is TRBJ1-6; TRBD1 agrees at 8 bases. V lost 5 bases and J lost 6; bases outside the gene matches: 6. The CDR3 extends over 15 amino acids. Germline CDR1 and CDR2: LNHDA and SQIVND (reference sequence). CDR3 DNA: TGTGCCAGTAGTCCGACAGGGGTTGGTAATTCACCCCTCCACTTT. It encodes CASSPTGVGNSPLHF.

This clone is a singleton in its sample. The chain couples TRBV6-1 to TRBJ2-3; D call uncertain. Germline-derived CDR1 and CDR2 are MNHNS and SASEGT. This CDR3 comprises 14 residues. Deletions cut 2 bases from V and 3 bases from J, with 9 bases between. CDR3: CASSEWALTDTQYF. DNA of the CDR3: TGTGCCAGCAGTGAATGGGCCCTGACAGATACGCAGTATTTT.

V is TRBV4-2 and J is TRBJ2-3; 10 bases fit TRBD2. From germline, CDR1 is LGHNA and CDR2 YNFKEQ. V lost 4 bases, J lost 0 bases, and 13 bases stayed unmatched. The CDR3 runs 19 residues. CDR3 DNA: TGTGCCAGCAGCCCCGTGGTACTAGCGGGAACTATTAGCACAGATACGCAGTATTTT. Amino acid sequence: CASSPVVLAGTISTDTQYF.

The chain recombines TRBV5-5 with TRBJ2-5, with 9 bases that match TRBD1. The germline V gene has CDR1 SGHKS and CDR2 YYEKEE (reference sequence). Unmatched junction bases numbered 5, after V lost 1 base and J lost 7 bases. This CDR3 region has 14 residues. In DNA, the CDR3 is TGTGCCAGCAGCTTGCATCGACAGGGGGTGACCCAGTACTTC. Amino acids: CASSLHRQGVTQYF.

This clone has just one count. V and J are TRBV19 and TRBJ2-2, with D perhaps TRBD2 (5 bases). The CDR3 loop spans 12 amino acids. Germline lookup yields CDR1 LNHDA and CDR2 SQIVND (reference sequence). Trimming stripped 8 bases from V and 4 bases from J, with 8 bases between. CDR3 loop: CASLGSTGELFF. The CDR3 coding sequence is TGTGCCAGTCTAGGGAGCACCGGGGAGCTGTTTTTT.

The chain uses TRBV10-3 and TRBJ2-7; the D gene is possibly TRBD1 (5 bases). The CDR3 is 15 residues long. V lost 7 bases and J 4 bases, leaving 20 bases between the germline ends. In germline, CDR1 is ENHRY, CDR2 SYGVKD. In DNA, the CDR3 is TGTGCCATCAACGCGCCCGAGCTGGGGCTTTACGAGCAGTACTTC. Protein: CAINAPELGLYEQYF.

The rearrangement uses TRBV6-1 and TRBJ1-1; no clear D gene. The length of the CDR3 is 14 residues. Germline V lookup: CDR1 MNHNS, CDR2 SASEGT. The ends were cut back, 2 bases at V and 1 base at J, with 8 bases in the middle. CDR3 protein: CASSEIDKNTEAFF. CDR3 nucleotide sequence: TGTGCCAGCAGTGAAATCGACAAGAACACTGAAGCTTTCTTT.